This T cell receptor beta chain was recovered during a study of OX40 agonist ivuxolimab in advanced cancers. Study summary: Of the patients, three showed partial responses, one with hepatocellular carcinoma and two with cutaneous melanoma. The study's findings and limits: CD8+ T cells (on average) carried more expanded clones than CD4+ T cells.

The CDR3 loop spans 14 amino acids. From germline, CDR1 is LNHDA and CDR2 SQIVND (reference sequence). V was pared by 6 bases and J by 1 base, with 9 bases between. To note about this clone: Its antigen is unknown.

The assay was immunoSEQ multiplex PCR, and TCRdb's table has in-frame clones only and misses some. The data hold about 40,000 clones, with 70% to 90% observed a single time. The receptor was derived from an adult with an advanced solid tumor such as melanoma, head and neck, liver or kidney cancer. This rearrangement joins TRBV19 to TRBJ2-2, with D hard to call. The starting material was CD4+ or CD8+ T cells sorted from blood, obtained in a trial of the OX40 agonist ivuxolimab. CDR3 nucleotide sequence: TGTGCCAGTAGGTTATCGGGGAACACCGGGGAGCTGTTTTTT. This encodes CASRLSGNTGELFF. Looking up the rest from reference TRBV19 and TRBJ2-2 gives the full variable domain: DGGITQSPKYLFRKEGQNVTLSCEQNLNHDAMYWYRQDPGQGLRLIYYSQIVNDFQKGDIAEGYSVSREKKESFPLTVTSAQKNPTAFYLCASRLSGNTGELFFGEGSRLTVL.